A single sample gave rise to the 20 T cell receptor beta chains below, sequenced in a study of siplizumab effects on memory and regulatory T cells. The table came from immunoSEQ multiplex PCR; TCRdb's copy has only in-frame clones and leaves some out. The repertoire consists of some 80,000 clones, with around 95% occurring once and the leading ten covering about a fifth. Sequencing was performed on CD8+ T cells sorted from blood. The receptors were gathered from a human donor in good health.

This chain joins TRBV5-8 and TRBJ1-2, with 8 bases fitting TRBD1. The length of the CDR3 is 15 residues. Germline-derived CDR1 and CDR2 are SGHTS and YDEGEE. The V segment lost 4 bases and the J segment 8 bases; nucleotides outside the gene matches: 13. The CDR3 spells CASSPPDRAVEGYTF. The CDR3 nucleotides read TGTGCCAGCAGCCCACCGGACAGGGCAGTGGAAGGCTACACCTTC.

The genes are TRBV15 and TRBJ2-5; D not certain. This CDR3 contains 13 residues. The germline CDR1 and CDR2 sequences are LNHNV and YYDKDF (reference sequence). The V gene lost 2 bases and the J gene lost 4 bases, with 8 bases spanning the gap. Written as DNA, the CDR3 is TGTGCCACCAGCAGAATTTTACTAGAGACCCAGTACTTC. Protein sequence: CATSRILLETQYF. The full variable domain, its missing parts supplied by reference TRBV15 and TRBJ2-5, is DAMVIQNPRYQVTQFGKPVTLSCSQTLNHNVMYWYQQKSSQAPKLLFHYYDKDFNNEADTPDNFQSRRPNTSFCFLDIRSPGLGDTAMYLCATSRILLETQYFGPGTRLLVL.

Points on this clone: Mismatch with germline at one junction end may stem from a read error. V usage is TRBV29-1 and J usage is TRBJ1-3; maybe TRBD1 (5 bases). Germline CDR1 is SQVTM and CDR2 is ANQGSEA. This CDR3 comprises 19 residues. Written as DNA, the CDR3 is TGCAGCGTCGAAGAAACCGGGACCCCAACAATAGAATCTGGAAACACCATATATTTT. Residues: CSVEETGTPTIESGNTIYF.

This chain links TRBV7-9 with TRBJ2-2, with D perhaps assigned TRBD1 or TRBD2 (5 bases each). The germline V and J ends were trimmed by 4 bases and 2 bases, with 11 bases remaining between them. The V gene's germline CDR1 is SEHNR and CDR2 FQNEAQ (reference sequence). CDR3 size: 15 residues. The CDR3 spells CASSSRDPNTGELFF. CDR3 DNA sequence: TGTGCCAGCAGCTCCCGGGACCCCAACACCGGGGAGCTGTTTTTT.

This chain links TRBV6-1 with TRBJ1-5, with a possible D match to TRBD1 (5 bases). CDR1 and CDR2 (germline): MNHNS, SASEGT. The CDR3 is 16 amino acids. The V and J ends lost 4 bases and 0 bases respectively, with 13 bases between them. The DNA of the CDR3 is TGTGCCAGCAGTGCGGGACCACGGTTTAGCAATCAGCCCCAGCATTTT. It specifies CASSAGPRFSNQPQHF.

This chain links TRBV7-9 with TRBJ2-3; D not resolved. V was clipped by 5 bases and J by 5 bases, with 20 bases between them. Germline CDR1 reads SEHNR; CDR2 reads FQNEAQ (reference sequence). CDR3 size: 16 residues. The CDR3 region has the DNA TGTGCCAGCAGCCCGCGCCCGGGCCCCCAGGTAGATACGCAGTATTTT. It specifies CASSPRPGPQVDTQYF.

The V gene is TRBV9, the J gene TRBJ2-7; weak D call: TRBD1 (6 bases). The length of the CDR3 is 14 residues. Germline loops: CDR1 SGDLS, CDR2 YYNGEE. The germline V and J ends were trimmed by 2 bases and 5 bases, with 14 bases remaining between them. Here the CDR3 reads CASSVAGATHEQYF. The DNA of the CDR3 is TGTGCCAGCAGCGTCGCAGGGGCCACCCACGAGCAGTACTTC.

The V gene is TRBV9, the J gene TRBJ1-2; TRBD1 agrees at 8 bases. Germline values: CDR1 SGDLS, CDR2 YYNGEE. The CDR3 length is 15 residues. J was trimmed by 6 bases and V by 0 bases; bases with no gene match: 7. The chain's CDR3 is CASSVDLDRVHGYTF. CDR3 bases: TGTGCCAGCAGCGTAGATCTGGACAGGGTACATGGCTACACCTTC.

The chain has TRBV12-5 and TRBJ1-4, with TRBD1 matching over 8 bases. Germline V lookup: CDR1 LGHNT, CDR2 FRNRAP. The CDR3 extends over 14 amino acids. V shed 6 bases and J 8 bases; nucleotides not matched to a gene: 8. The CDR3 nucleotides read TGTGCTAGTGGCCCAGGGACAGGTGGGGAAAAACTGTTTTTT. This encodes CASGPGTGGEKLFF.

J is TRBJ1-5 and V is TRBV19; D gene unclear. CDR3 size: 13 residues. Germline V gene sequence: CDR1 LNHDA, CDR2 SQIVND (reference sequence). The V gene lost 4 bases and the J gene lost 5 bases, with 9 bases spanning the gap. This CDR3 reads CASSNIGHQPQHF. The CDR3, as DNA: TGTGCCAGTAGTAATATAGGTCATCAGCCCCAGCATTTT.

The chain joins TRBV7-8 to TRBJ2-7; the D gene is possibly TRBD2 (5 bases). CDR1 SGHVS and CDR2 FQNEAQ come from the germline V gene. The CDR3 loop spans 15 amino acids. Trimming shortened V by 2 bases and J by 3 bases, and 14 bases separated the two germline ends. CDR3 DNA: TGTGCCAGCAGCTTACGACACTCGGGGAACTACGAGCAGTACTTC. As protein: CASSLRHSGNYEQYF.

This CDR3 reads CASSNSLETQYF. CDR3 nucleotide sequence: TGTGCCAGCAGTAACAGCTTAGAGACCCAGTACTTC. V is TRBV6-6 and J is TRBJ2-5; D is unclear. Germline values: CDR1 MNHNY, CDR2 SVGAGI (reference sequence). Trimming stripped 5 bases from V and 4 bases from J, with 8 bases between. CDR3 length: 12 residues.

The V gene is TRBV15, the J gene TRBJ2-7; 9 nucleotides align to TRBD1. The CDR3 is 20 amino acids. V shed 1 base, J shed 3 bases, and the junction held 19 bases outside the gene matches. Germline V gene data show CDR1 as LNHNV and CDR2 as YYDKDF (reference sequence). CDR3 sequence reads: CATSRVGDSGQGLPVYEQYF. Written as DNA, the CDR3 is TGTGCCACCAGCAGAGTTGGGGACTCGGGACAGGGCCTCCCAGTCTACGAGCAGTACTTC.

The rearrangement joins TRBV28 to TRBJ2-1; D is possibly TRBD2 (5 bases). This CDR3 contains 13 residues. Trimming removed 11 bases at V and 2 bases at J, with 13 bases between. Germline-derived CDR1 and CDR2 are MDHEN and SYDVKM. This CDR3 is CAARQAAYNEQFF. CDR3 DNA sequence: TGTGCCGCCCGGCAAGCGGCCTACAATGAGCAGTTCTTC.

This clone was seen just once. The chain joins TRBV13 to TRBJ2-1, with D perhaps matching TRBD2 (5 bases). Trimming removed 2 bases from V and 3 bases from J, with 11 bases in between. Germline loops: CDR1 PRHDT, CDR2 FYEKMQ (reference sequence). The CDR3 runs to 15 residues. The CDR3: CASSLNSDLYNEQFF. The CDR3 DNA sequence: TGTGCCAGCAGCTTAAATAGCGACCTCTACAATGAGCAGTTCTTC.

The rearrangement links TRBV4-1 to TRBJ1-5; possibly TRBD1 for D (6 bases). V was trimmed by 1 base and J by 3 bases, leaving 10 bases between them. Germline V lookup: CDR1 MGHRA, CDR2 YSYEKL. CDR3 size: 15 residues. CDR3 amino acids: CASSQGGGANQPQHF. The CDR3 region has the DNA TGCGCCAGCAGCCAAGGTGGGGGGGCCAATCAGCCCCAGCATTTT.

The chain links TRBV7-6 to TRBJ1-5; D unresolved. Trimming pared 0 bases from V and 5 bases from J, leaving 8 bases between. Germline V lookup: CDR1 SGHVS, CDR2 FNYEAQ. CDR3 size: 14 residues. CDR3: CASSLADGYQPQHF. In nucleotides, the CDR3 is TGTGCCAGCAGCTTAGCGGACGGATATCAGCCCCAGCATTTT.

The rearrangement links TRBV28 to TRBJ1-1; 8 bases line up with TRBD1. CDR1 and CDR2 from the germline V gene are MDHEN and SYDVKM. CDR3 length: 14 amino acids. Unmatched junction bases numbered 4, after V lost 6 bases and J lost 1 base. CDR3 in amino acids: CASSLTGANTEAFF. The CDR3 coding sequence is TGTGCCAGCAGCCTGACAGGGGCGAACACTGAAGCTTTCTTT.

This chain links TRBV27 with TRBJ2-1; D is possibly TRBD1 (6 bases). V was shortened by 3 bases and J by 3 bases, with 12 bases between the two germline ends. CDR1 and CDR2 (germline): MNHEY, SMNVEV (reference sequence). The CDR3 length is 15 residues. The CDR3 nucleotides read TGTGCCAGCAGTTTGTCAGGGGATAACTACAATGAGCAGTTCTTC. Encoded protein: CASSLSGDNYNEQFF.

J is TRBJ1-1 and V is TRBV12-5; D is unclear. The germline gives CDR1 LGHNT, CDR2 FRNRAP. This CDR3 is built from 15 residues. Trimming stripped 0 bases from V and 0 bases from J, with 8 bases between. CDR3 sequence (DNA): TGTGCTAGTGGTTTGGTAATACGGATGAACACTGAAGCTTTCTTT. Residues: CASGLVIRMNTEAFF.